The clone carrying this T cell receptor (beta chain) was detected only a few times. What it recognizes is unknown. This specimen comes from a study of blood T cells in healthy people across ages. Together with a sample-barcoded 5' primer, a J-beta primer mix was included in a second PCR lasting about 6 to 11 cycles. Each cDNA molecule, via a template-switch adaptor with 12 random nucleotides, was tagged. TCRdb re-called the 5' RACE reads through MiXCR, storing one row per CDR3 protein. The sample yields 1.5 million to 2 million distinct CDR3 sequences, about 32% seen once. V trimming: 3 bases; J trimming: 4 bases; junction bases outside the gene matches: 7. Looked up from germline, CDR1 is MGHDK and CDR2 is SYGVNS. This CDR3 spans 16 amino acids. General study findings and limits: Older individuals had lower TCR beta diversity per million T cells (the decline was roughly linear). The lack of PBMC sorting stopped any conclusive naive versus antigen-experienced comparison.

The chain is built from TRBV25-1 and TRBJ2-3, with TRBD2 matching over 10 bases. The receptor was derived from a woman in her twenties or thirties in good health. What was sequenced was blood. DNA for the CDR3: TGTGCCAGCAGTGAGAGCGGGGGGGCCTTTTCAGATACGCAGTATTTT. Translated, it gives CASSESGGAFSDTQYF. Complete variable domain (other parts from reference TRBV25-1 and TRBJ2-3): EADIYQTPRYLVIGTGKKITLECSQTMGHDKMYWYQQDPGMELHLIHYSYGVNSTEKGDLSSESTVSRIRTEHFPLTLESARPSHTSQYLCASSESGGAFSDTQYFGPGTRLTVL.